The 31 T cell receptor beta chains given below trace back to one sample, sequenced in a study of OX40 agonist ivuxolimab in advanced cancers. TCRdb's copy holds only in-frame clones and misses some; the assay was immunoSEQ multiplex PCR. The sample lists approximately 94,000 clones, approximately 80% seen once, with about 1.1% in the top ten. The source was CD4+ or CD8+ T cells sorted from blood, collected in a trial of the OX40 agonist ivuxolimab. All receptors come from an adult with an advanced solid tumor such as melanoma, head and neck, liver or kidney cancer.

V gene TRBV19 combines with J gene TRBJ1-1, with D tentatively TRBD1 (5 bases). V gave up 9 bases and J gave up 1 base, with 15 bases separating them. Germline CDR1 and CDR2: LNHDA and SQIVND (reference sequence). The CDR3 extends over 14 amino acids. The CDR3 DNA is TGTGCCAGCACCCTAAGAGGGGAGAACACTGAAGCTTTCTTT. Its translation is CASTLRGENTEAFF.

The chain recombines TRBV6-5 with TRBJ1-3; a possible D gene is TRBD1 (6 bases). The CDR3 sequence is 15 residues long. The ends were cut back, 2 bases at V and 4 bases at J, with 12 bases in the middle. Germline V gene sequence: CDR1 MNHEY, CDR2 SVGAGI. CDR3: CASSYEQGLGNTIYF. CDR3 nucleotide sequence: TGTGCCAGCAGTTACGAACAGGGCCTGGGAAACACCATATATTTT.

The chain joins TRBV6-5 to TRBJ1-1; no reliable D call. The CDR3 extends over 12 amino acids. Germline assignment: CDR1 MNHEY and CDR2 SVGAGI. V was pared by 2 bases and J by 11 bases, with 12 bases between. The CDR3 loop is CASSYGEGRAFF. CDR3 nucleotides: TGTGCCAGCAGTTACGGCGAGGGAAGGGCTTTCTTT.

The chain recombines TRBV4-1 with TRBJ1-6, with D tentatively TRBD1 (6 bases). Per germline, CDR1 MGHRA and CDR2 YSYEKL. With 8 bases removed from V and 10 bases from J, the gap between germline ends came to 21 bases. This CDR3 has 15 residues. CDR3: CASRASSGQQSPLHF. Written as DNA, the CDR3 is TGCGCCAGCCGGGCGTCCTCGGGACAACAATCACCCCTCCACTTT.

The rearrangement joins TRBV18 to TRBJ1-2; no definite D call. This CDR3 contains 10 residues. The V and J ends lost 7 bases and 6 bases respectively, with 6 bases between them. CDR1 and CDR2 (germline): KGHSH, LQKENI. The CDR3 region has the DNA TGTGCCAGCTTTTCCGATGGCTACACCTTC. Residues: CASFSDGYTF. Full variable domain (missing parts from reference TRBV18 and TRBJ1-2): NAGVMQNPRHLVRRRGQEARLRCSPMKGHSHVYWYRQLPEEGLKFMVYLQKENIIDESGMPKERFSAEFPKEGPSILRIQQVVRGDSAAYFCASFSDGYTFGSGTRLTVV.

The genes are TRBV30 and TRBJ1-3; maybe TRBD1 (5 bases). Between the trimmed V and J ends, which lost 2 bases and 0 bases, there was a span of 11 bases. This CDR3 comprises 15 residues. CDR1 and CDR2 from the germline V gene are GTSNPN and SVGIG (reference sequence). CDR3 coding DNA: TGTGCCTGGAGTAAGGGGCTAAGCTCTGGAAACACCATATATTTT. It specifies CAWSKGLSSGNTIYF.

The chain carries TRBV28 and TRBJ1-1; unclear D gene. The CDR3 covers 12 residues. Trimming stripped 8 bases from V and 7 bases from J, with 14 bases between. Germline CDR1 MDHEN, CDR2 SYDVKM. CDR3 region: CASGEHGGEAFF. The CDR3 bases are TGTGCCAGCGGGGAGCACGGAGGTGAAGCTTTCTTT.

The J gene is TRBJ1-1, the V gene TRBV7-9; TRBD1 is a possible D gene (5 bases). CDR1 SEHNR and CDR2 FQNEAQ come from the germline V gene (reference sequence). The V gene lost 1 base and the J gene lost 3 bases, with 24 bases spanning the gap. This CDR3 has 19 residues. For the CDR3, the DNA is TGTGCCAGCAGCTTAGGGAACATTTGGTTTTCTCTGGGGGACACTGAAGCTTTCTTT. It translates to CASSLGNIWFSLGDTEAFF.

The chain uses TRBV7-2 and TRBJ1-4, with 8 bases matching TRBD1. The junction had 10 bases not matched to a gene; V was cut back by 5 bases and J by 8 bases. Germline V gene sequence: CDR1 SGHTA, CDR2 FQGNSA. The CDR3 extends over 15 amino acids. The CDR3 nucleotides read TGTGCCAGCAGCCGTCGGACAGGGCGGAACGAAAAACTGTTTTTT. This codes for CASSRRTGRNEKLFF.

The CDR3 DNA sequence: TGTGCCAGCAGCTTCCGTCGGGACTCTGCAACTAATGAAAAACTGTTTTTT. Protein product: CASSFRRDSATNEKLFF. V and J are TRBV5-6 and TRBJ1-4; tentatively, D is TRBD1 (5 bases). Trimming took off 2 bases at V and 0 bases at J, with 14 bases between the two ends. The CDR3 totals 17 residues. The germline gives CDR1 SGHDT, CDR2 YYEEEE.

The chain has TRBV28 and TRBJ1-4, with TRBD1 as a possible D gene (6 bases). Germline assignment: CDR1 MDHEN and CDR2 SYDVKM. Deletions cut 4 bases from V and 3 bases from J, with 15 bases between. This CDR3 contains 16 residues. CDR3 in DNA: TGTGCCAGCAGTTCATCGGGGGGCGTCTCTAATGAAAAACTGTTTTTT. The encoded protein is CASSSSGGVSNEKLFF.

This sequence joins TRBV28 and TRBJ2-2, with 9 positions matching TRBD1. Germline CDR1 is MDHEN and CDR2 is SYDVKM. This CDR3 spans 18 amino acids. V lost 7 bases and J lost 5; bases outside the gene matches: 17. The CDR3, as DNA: TGTGCCAGCACCATTTACTCCCCTACAGGGGGCAGAACCGGGGAGCTGTTTTTT. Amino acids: CASTIYSPTGGRTGELFF.

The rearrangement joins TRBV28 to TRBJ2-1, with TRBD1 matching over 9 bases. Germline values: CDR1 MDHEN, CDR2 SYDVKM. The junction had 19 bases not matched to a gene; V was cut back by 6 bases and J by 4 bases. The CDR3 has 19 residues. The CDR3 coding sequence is TGTGCCAGCAGCCCGCTAAGACCTTCACCGGGACAGGGTTACAATGAGCAGTTCTTC. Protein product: CASSPLRPSPGQGYNEQFF.

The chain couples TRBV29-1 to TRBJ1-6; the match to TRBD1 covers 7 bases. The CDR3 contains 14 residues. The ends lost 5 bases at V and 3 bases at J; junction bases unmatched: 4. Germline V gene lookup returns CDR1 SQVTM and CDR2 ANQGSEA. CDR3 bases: TGCAGCGTTAGGGCAGGGGGCTATAATTCACCCCTCCACTTT. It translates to CSVRAGGYNSPLHF.

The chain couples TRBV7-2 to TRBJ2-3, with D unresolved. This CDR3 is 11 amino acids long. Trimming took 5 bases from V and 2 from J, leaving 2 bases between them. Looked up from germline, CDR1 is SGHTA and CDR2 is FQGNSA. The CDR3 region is CASSHTDTQYF. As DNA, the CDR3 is TGTGCCAGCAGCCACACAGATACGCAGTATTTT.

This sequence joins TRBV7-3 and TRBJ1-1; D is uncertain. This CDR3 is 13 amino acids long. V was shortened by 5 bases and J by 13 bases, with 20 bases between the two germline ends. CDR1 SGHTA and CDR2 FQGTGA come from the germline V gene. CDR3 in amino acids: CASSRTQTTGSFF. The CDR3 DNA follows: TGTGCCAGCAGCCGTACCCAGACTACCGGAAGTTTCTTT. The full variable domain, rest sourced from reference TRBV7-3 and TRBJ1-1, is GAGVSQTPSNKVTEKGKYVELRCDPISGHTALYWYRQSLGQGPEFLIYFQGTGAADDSGLPNDRFFAVRPEGSVSTLKIQRTERGDSAVYLCASSRTQTTGSFFGQGTRLTVV.

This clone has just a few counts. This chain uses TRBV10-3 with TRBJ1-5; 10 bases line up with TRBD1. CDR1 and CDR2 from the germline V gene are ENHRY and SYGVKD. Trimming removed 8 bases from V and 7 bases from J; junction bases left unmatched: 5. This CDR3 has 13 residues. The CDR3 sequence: CAISGQGQQPQHF. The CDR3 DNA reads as TGTGCCATCTCGGGACAGGGGCAGCAGCCCCAGCATTTT.

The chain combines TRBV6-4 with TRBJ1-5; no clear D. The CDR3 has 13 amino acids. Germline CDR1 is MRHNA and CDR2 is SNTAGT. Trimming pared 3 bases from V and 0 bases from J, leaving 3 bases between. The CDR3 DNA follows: TGTGCCAGCAGTGAGGGTAGCAATCAGCCCCAGCATTTT. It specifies CASSEGSNQPQHF.

The CDR3 is CASSIEAGLGRTDTQYF. The CDR3 DNA follows: TGTGCCAGTAGTATAGAAGCGGGACTAGGTCGCACAGATACGCAGTATTTT. The chain carries TRBV19 and TRBJ2-3; TRBD2 agrees at 8 bases. There are 17 residues in the CDR3. J lost 1 base, V lost 0 bases, and 6 bases had no gene match. Germline loops: CDR1 LNHDA, CDR2 SQIVND (reference sequence).

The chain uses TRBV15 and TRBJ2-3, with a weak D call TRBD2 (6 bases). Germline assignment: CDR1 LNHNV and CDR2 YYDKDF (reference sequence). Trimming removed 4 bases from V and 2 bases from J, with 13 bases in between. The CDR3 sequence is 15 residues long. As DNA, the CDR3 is TGTGCCACCAGCAACCGGGACTTCAACACAGATACGCAGTATTTT. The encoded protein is CATSNRDFNTDTQYF.

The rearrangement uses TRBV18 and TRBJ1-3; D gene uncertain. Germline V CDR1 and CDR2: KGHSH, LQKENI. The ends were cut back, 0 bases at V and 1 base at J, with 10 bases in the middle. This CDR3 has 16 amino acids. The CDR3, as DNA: TGTGCCAGCTCACCACCGGGTCTCGGATCTGGAAACACCATATATTTT. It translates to CASSPPGLGSGNTIYF.

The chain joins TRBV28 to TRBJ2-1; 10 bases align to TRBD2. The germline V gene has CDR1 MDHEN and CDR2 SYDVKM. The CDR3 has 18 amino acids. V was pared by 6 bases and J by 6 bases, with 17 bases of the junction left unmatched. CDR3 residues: CASRPLAGALPAGNEQFF. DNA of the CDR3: TGTGCCAGCAGGCCTCTAGCGGGGGCGCTACCCGCCGGCAATGAGCAGTTCTTC. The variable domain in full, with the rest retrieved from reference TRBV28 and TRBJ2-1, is DVKVTQSSRYLVKRTGEKVFLECVQDMDHENMFWYRQDPGLGLRLIYFSYDVKMKEKGDIPEGYSVSREKKERFSLILESASTNQTSMYLCASRPLAGALPAGNEQFFGPGTRLTVL.

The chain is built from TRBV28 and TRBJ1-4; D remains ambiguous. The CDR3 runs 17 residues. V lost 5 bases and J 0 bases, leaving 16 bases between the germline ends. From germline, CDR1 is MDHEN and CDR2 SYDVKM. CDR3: CASSLRVALATNEKLFF. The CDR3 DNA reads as TGTGCCAGCAGTCTAAGGGTGGCACTTGCAACTAATGAAAAACTGTTTTTT.

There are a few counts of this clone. Written as DNA, the CDR3 is TGTGCCAGCTCACCTCTCCTGGCAGGGGGAGACACTGAAGCTTTCTTT. Residues: CASSPLLAGGDTEAFF. This chain uses TRBV18 with TRBJ1-1; 7 nucleotides line up with TRBD1. CDR3 size: 16 residues. V gave up 3 bases and J gave up 3 bases; unmatched junction bases: 10. Germline V gene sequence: CDR1 KGHSH, CDR2 LQKENI.

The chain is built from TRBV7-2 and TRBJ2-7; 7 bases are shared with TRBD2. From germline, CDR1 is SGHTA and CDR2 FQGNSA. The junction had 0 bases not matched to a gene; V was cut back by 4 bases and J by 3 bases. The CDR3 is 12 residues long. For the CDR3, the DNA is TGTGCCAGCAGCTGGGAGGGCTACGAGCAGTACTTC. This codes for CASSWEGYEQYF.

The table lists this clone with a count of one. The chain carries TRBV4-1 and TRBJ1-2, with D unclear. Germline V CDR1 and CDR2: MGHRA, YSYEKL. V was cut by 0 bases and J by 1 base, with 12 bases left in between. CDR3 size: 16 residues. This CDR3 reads CASSQDPQRYNYGYTF. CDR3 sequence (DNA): TGCGCCAGCAGCCAAGATCCCCAGAGATATAACTATGGCTACACCTTC.

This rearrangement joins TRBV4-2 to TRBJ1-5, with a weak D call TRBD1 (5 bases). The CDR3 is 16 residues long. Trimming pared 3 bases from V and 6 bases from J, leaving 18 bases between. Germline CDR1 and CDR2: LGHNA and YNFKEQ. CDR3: CASSHLAGGNGQPQHF. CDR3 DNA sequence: TGTGCCAGCAGCCACCTCGCCGGGGGGAATGGTCAGCCCCAGCATTTT.

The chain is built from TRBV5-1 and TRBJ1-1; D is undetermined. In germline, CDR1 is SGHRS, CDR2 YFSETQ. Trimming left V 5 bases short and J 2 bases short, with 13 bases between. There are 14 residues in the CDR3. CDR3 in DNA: TGCGCCAGCAGTCCTCGGGGATTAAACACTGAAGCTTTCTTT. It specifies CASSPRGLNTEAFF.

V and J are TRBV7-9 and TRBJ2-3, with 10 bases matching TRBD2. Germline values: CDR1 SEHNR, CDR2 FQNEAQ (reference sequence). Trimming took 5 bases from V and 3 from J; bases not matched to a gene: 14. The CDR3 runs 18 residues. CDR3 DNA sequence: TGTGCCAGCAGCCCAAGGGGAGGTCTAGCGGGGGTTACAGATACGCAGTATTTT. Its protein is CASSPRGGLAGVTDTQYF.

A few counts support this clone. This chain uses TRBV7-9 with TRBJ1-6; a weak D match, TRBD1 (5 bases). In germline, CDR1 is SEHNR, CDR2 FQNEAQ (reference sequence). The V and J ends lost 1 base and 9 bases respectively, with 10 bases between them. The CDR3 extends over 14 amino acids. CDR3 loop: CASSLEGSASPLHF. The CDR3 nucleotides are TGTGCCAGCAGCTTAGAGGGGTCGGCTTCACCCCTCCACTTT. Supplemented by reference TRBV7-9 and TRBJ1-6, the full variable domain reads DTGVSQNPRHKITKRGQNVTFRCDPISEHNRLYWYRQTLGQGPEFLTYFQNEAQLEKSRLLSDRFSAERPKGSFSTLEIQRTEQGDSAMYLCASSLEGSASPLHFGNGTRLTVT.

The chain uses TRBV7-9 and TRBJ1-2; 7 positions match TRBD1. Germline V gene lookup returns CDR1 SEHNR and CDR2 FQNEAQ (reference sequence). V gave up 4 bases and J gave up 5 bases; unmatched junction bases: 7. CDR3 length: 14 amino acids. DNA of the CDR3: TGTGCCAGCAGCTCAACCGGGACAGAATATGGCTACACCTTC. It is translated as CASSSTGTEYGYTF.